Sequencing of this TCR beta chain was carried out in a study of cytomegalovirus exposure and HLA in healthy donors. Overall study context: Genetic ancestry analysis placed around 76% of the 350 to 500 donors that were genotyped in the Caucasian-associated cluster. Study-level results: The majority of TCR sequences were rare, yet some public TCRs appeared in many donors. Testing in vitro showed three CMV-associated chains specific for CMV antigens.

PCR used 60 Vbeta primers and 13 Jbeta primers. Here immunoSEQ multiplex PCR was the method, and the copy in TCRdb shows in-frame clones only, minus some. The data show 50,000 or so clones, approximately 77% seen once. This CDR3 comprises 12 residues. Per germline, CDR1 SNHLY and CDR2 FYNNEI. V dropped 4 bases and J dropped 15; count of bases not matched to a gene: 3. As regards this clone: No antigen is known for it.

The J gene is TRBJ1-6, the V gene TRBV2; TRBD1 matches at 10 bases. The sequenced material came from PBMCs. The clonotype was recovered from a young woman in good health and CMV-seronegative. CDR3: CASSGQGADLHF. In DNA form, the CDR3 reads TGTGCCAGCAGTGGACAGGGGGCTGACCTCCACTTT.